The 18 T cell receptor beta chains presented below share a single source sample, sequenced in a study of identical twins. TCRdb independently ran MiXCR on the 5' RACE reads; one entry per CDR3 protein. Seen here are about 920,000 distinct CDR3 sequences, more than 9% observed once, and the top ten hold around 1.5%. The same sample was also studied in work on yellow fever vaccine responses in identical twins.

Sequenced material: PBMCs. The receptors come from a woman aged 18-29 years in good health.

This clonotype has a count of ten or more. The chain joins TRBV5-1 to TRBJ2-3; TRBD2 matches 9 bases. Germline V lookup: CDR1 SGHRS, CDR2 YFSETQ. The CDR3 covers 15 residues. The junction had 10 bases not matched to a gene; V was cut back by 3 bases and J by 8 bases. The CDR3 coding sequence is TGCGCCAGCAGCTCTGGGGGTAGCGGGAGTTTTACGCAGTATTTT. Amino acid sequence: CASSSGGSGSFTQYF. Full variable domain (outside the CDR3, taken from reference TRBV5-1 and TRBJ2-3): KAGVTQTPRYLIKTRGQQVTLSCSPISGHRSVSWYQQTPGQGLQFLFEYFSETQRNKGNFPGRFSGRQFSNSRSEMNVSTLELGDSALYLCASSSGGSGSFTQYFGPGTRLTVL.

Comment on this clonotype: A read error may produce the germline difference seen at one junction end. The genes are TRBV3-1 and TRBJ1-1, with 9 bases fitting TRBD1. CDR1 is LGHDT and CDR2 is YNNKEL in the germline V gene (reference sequence). This CDR3 is 12 amino acids long. As DNA, the CDR3 is TGTGCCAGCAGCCTGGGGACAGGGCGAGGGATCTTT. This gives the protein CASSLGTGRGIF.

The chain uses TRBV7-9 and TRBJ1-6, with no clear D. Trimming removed 1 base at V and 13 bases at J, with 11 bases between. Germline CDR1 and CDR2: SEHNR and FQNEAQ (reference sequence). The length of the CDR3 is 13 residues. The CDR3 region is CASSLVDGFPLHF. CDR3 DNA sequence: TGTGCCAGCAGCTTAGTGGACGGATTTCCCCTCCACTTT.

This clonotype was detected ten times or more. This chain joins TRBV3-1 and TRBJ2-3; 9 positions match TRBD2. After removal of 4 bases from V and 6 bases from J, the junction contained 11 bases not matched to a gene. CDR3 size: 16 residues. Germline V gene data show CDR1 as LGHDT and CDR2 as YNNKEL (reference sequence). This chain's CDR3 is CASSRLLAGVVDTQYF. Written as DNA, the CDR3 is TGTGCCAGCAGCCGGTTACTAGCGGGTGTCGTGGATACGCAGTATTTT.

As to this clonotype: Possible read error: a much larger clone is one base away. This rearrangement joins TRBV7-8 to TRBJ2-1, with D possibly matching TRBD2 (6 bases). CDR1 is SGHVS and CDR2 is FQNEAQ in the germline V gene. The CDR3 contains 15 residues. V lost 3 bases and J 3 bases, leaving 12 bases between the germline ends. CDR3 sequence: CASSFRDSLYNEQFF. For the CDR3, the DNA is TGTGCCAGCAGCTTCCGGGACTCCCTCTACAATGAGCAGTTCTTC.

This clonotype has ten or more counts. In DNA, the CDR3 is TGTGCCAGCAGCGTACTAGCGGGAACCTACAATGAGCAGTTCTTC. Its translation: CASSVLAGTYNEQFF. The chain combines TRBV11-2 with TRBJ2-1, with 10 positions matching TRBD2. The CDR3 runs 15 residues. V trimming: 5 bases; J trimming: 2 bases; junction bases outside the gene matches: 3. Germline CDR1 and CDR2: SGHAT and FQNNGV.

In its sample, this clonotype was seen a few times. The V call is TRBV2, the J call TRBJ1-5, with 10 nucleotides matching TRBD1. Germline CDR1 reads SNHLY; CDR2 reads FYNNEI. Trimming removed 7 bases from V and 1 base from J; junction bases left unmatched: 1. This CDR3 contains 14 residues. The CDR3 region has the DNA TGTGCCAGCACGGACAGGGGGAGCAATCAGCCCCAGCATTTT. Its translation is CASTDRGSNQPQHF.

This clonotype was recorded a few times. This rearrangement joins TRBV5-1 to TRBJ2-3, with 9 bases fitting TRBD2. V was clipped by 0 bases and J by 0 bases; unmatched bases: 11. This CDR3 has 19 residues. Germline V gives CDR1 SGHRS, CDR2 YFSETQ. The CDR3 DNA sequence: TGCGCCAGCAGCTTGGCCGGGACTAGCACGATACCAAGCACAGATACGCAGTATTTT. It encodes CASSLAGTSTIPSTDTQYF.

This clonotype occurred a few times. The chain employs TRBV10-3 and TRBJ1-1, with 7 bases lining up with TRBD1. The V gene end was trimmed by 4 bases and the J gene end by 0 bases; junction bases not matched to a gene: 5. Germline CDR1 reads ENHRY; CDR2 reads SYGVKD. The CDR3 has 15 amino acids. In DNA, the CDR3 is TGTGCCATCAGTGTCACAGGGGACATGAACACTGAAGCTTTCTTT. The encoded protein is CAISVTGDMNTEAFF.

This clonotype appeared a few times. The chain recombines TRBV5-1 with TRBJ1-6; D may be TRBD1 (5 bases). CDR1 is SGHRS and CDR2 is YFSETQ in the germline V gene. The CDR3 is 13 amino acids. V was pared by 6 bases and J by 9 bases, with 13 bases between. The CDR3 DNA is TGCGCCAGCAAGGGGACGCCCAGTTCACCCCTCCACTTT. Amino acids: CASKGTPSSPLHF.

The rearrangement joins TRBV5-5 to TRBJ2-3; D perhaps matches TRBD1 (6 bases). Trimming shortened V by 3 bases and J by 5 bases, and 7 bases separated the two germline ends. This CDR3 contains 12 residues. The V gene's germline CDR1 is SGHKS and CDR2 YYEKEE (reference sequence). The CDR3 here is CASSSGVDTQYF. The CDR3 DNA follows: TGTGCCAGCAGCTCAGGGGTAGATACGCAGTATTTT.

This clonotype was seen ten or more times. The V call is TRBV12-3 or TRBV12-4, the J call TRBJ1-5; 8 nucleotides align to TRBD1. There are 14 residues in the CDR3. The ends lost 4 bases at V and 5 bases at J; junction bases unmatched: 4. This chain's CDR3 is CASSWTGRDQPQHF. DNA for the CDR3: TGTGCCAGCAGTTGGACAGGGAGGGATCAGCCCCAGCATTTT.

V is TRBV6-5 and J is TRBJ1-4, with D uncertain. V was shortened by 4 bases and J by 8 bases, with 11 bases between the two germline ends. The V gene's germline CDR1 is MNHEY and CDR2 SVGAGI. The length of the CDR3 is 13 residues. The CDR3 DNA reads TGTGCCAGCAGTTCCGAGGTGGGGGAAAAACTGTTTTTT. Translating it yields CASSSEVGEKLFF.

The V and J genes are TRBV5-1 and TRBJ2-3; a possible D gene is TRBD1 (5 bases). Trimming pared 0 bases from V and 1 base from J, leaving 9 bases between. From germline, CDR1 is SGHRS and CDR2 YFSETQ. There are 15 residues in the CDR3. The CDR3 coding sequence is TGCGCCAGCAGCTTGGACCCGACAGGCACAGATACGCAGTATTTT. Translated, it gives CASSLDPTGTDTQYF.

This clonotype was seen more than once but under ten times. The J gene is TRBJ2-2, the V gene TRBV4-1; no reliable D call. Trimming pared 1 base from V and 9 bases from J, leaving 3 bases between. CDR1 MGHRA and CDR2 YSYEKL come from the germline V gene. The CDR3 covers 11 residues. In nucleotides, the CDR3 is TGCGCCAGCAGCCAAGGGAGGGAGCTGTTTTTT. Residues: CASSQGRELFF.

The chain joins TRBV2 to TRBJ2-1; D is unresolved. The CDR3 covers 10 residues. Germline V gene sequence: CDR1 SNHLY, CDR2 FYNNEI. Deletions cut 4 bases from V and 9 bases from J, with 4 bases between. CDR3 sequence reads: CASSVLEQFF. The CDR3 region has the DNA TGTGCCAGCAGTGTTCTTGAGCAGTTCTTC.

Ten or more counts support this clonotype. V is TRBV20-1 and J is TRBJ1-2, with TRBD1 as a possible D gene (5 bases). This CDR3 is built from 14 residues. Germline V gene data show CDR1 as DFQATT and CDR2 as SNEGSKA (reference sequence). Trimming took off 3 bases at V and 1 base at J, with 12 bases between the two ends. For the CDR3, the DNA is TGCAGTGCTAGTATCCGGGGCTTTAACTATGGCTACACCTTC. It translates to CSASIRGFNYGYTF.

The V and J genes are TRBV7-9 and TRBJ2-1, with a weak D call TRBD2 (6 bases). V lost 9 bases and J lost 7, with 16 bases in between. Looked up from germline, CDR1 is SEHNR and CDR2 is FQNEAQ (reference sequence). CDR3 length: 13 amino acids. The CDR3 is CASRGGIKNEQFF. As DNA, the CDR3 is TGTGCCAGTCGAGGCGGGATAAAAAATGAGCAGTTCTTC.